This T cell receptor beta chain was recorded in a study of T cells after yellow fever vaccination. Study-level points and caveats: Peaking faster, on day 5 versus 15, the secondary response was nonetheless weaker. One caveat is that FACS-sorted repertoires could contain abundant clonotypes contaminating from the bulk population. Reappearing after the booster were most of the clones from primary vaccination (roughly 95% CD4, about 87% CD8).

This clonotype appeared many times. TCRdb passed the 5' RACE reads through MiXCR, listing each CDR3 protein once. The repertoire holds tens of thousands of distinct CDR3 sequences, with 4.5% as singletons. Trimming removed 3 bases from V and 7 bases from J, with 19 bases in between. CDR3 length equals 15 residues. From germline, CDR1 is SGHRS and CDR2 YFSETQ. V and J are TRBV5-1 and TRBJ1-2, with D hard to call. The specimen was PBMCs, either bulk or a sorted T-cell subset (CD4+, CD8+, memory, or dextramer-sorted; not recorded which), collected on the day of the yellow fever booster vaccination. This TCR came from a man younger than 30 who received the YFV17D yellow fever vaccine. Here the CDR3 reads CASSSATSDGAGYTF. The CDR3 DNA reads TGCGCCAGCAGCTCCGCCACTTCCGACGGCGCTGGCTACACCTTC.